This paragraph covers one T cell receptor (beta chain) sequence. TCRdb keeps only in-frame clones here, not all; method: immunoSEQ multiplex PCR. Of under 110,000 clones listed, less than 95% are singletons. CDR1 and CDR2 (germline): SGDLS, YYNGEE. CDR3 length: 10 residues. Trimming shortened V by 7 bases and J by 7 bases, and 8 bases separated the two germline ends. This entry belongs to a study of T cell changes during pregnancy in multiple sclerosis. This clonotype originated in a female donor with multiple sclerosis, enrolled in a pregnancy study. The sample was peripheral blood, taken after pregnancy. The chain has TRBV9 and TRBJ1-2, with no clear D. In nucleotides, the CDR3 is TGTGCCAGCTCGGGTCCTGGCTACACCTTC. Protein: CASSGPGYTF.